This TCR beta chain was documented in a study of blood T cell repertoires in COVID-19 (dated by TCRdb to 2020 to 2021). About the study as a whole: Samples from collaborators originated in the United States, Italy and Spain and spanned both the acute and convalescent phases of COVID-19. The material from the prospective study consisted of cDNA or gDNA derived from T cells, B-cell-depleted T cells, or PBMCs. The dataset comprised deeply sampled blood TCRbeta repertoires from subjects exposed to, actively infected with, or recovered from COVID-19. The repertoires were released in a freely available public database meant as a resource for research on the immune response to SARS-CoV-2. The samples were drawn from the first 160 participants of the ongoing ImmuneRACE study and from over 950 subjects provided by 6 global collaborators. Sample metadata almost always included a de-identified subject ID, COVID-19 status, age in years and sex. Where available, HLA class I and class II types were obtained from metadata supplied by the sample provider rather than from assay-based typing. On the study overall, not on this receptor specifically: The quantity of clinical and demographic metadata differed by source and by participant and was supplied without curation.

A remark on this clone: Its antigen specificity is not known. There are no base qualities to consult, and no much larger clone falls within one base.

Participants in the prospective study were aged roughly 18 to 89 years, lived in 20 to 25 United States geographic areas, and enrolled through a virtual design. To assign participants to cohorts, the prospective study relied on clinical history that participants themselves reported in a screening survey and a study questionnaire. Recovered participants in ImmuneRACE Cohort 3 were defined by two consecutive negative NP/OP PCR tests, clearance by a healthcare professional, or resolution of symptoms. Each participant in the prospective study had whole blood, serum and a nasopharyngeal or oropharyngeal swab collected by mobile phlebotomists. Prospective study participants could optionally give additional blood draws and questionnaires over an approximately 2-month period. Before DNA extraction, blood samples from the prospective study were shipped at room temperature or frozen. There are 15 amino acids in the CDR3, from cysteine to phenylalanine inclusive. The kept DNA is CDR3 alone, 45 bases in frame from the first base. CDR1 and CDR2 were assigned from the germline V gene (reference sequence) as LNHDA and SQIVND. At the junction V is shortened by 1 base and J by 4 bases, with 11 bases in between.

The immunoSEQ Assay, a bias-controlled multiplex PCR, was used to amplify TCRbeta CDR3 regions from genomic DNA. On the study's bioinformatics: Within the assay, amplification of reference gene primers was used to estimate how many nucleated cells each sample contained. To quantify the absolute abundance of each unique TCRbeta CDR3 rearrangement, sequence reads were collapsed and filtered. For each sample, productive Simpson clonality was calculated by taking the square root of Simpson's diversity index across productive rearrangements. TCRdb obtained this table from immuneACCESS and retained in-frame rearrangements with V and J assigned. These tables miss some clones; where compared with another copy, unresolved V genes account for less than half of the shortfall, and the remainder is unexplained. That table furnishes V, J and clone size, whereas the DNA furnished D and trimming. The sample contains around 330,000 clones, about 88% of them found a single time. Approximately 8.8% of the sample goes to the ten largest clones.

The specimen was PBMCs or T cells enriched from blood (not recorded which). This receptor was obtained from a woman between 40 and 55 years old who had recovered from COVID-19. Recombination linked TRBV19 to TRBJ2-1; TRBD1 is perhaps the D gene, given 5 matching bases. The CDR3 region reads CASSIGGQVYNEQFF. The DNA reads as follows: TGTGCCAGTAGTATAGGGGGCCAAGTGTACAATGAGCAGTTCTTC.